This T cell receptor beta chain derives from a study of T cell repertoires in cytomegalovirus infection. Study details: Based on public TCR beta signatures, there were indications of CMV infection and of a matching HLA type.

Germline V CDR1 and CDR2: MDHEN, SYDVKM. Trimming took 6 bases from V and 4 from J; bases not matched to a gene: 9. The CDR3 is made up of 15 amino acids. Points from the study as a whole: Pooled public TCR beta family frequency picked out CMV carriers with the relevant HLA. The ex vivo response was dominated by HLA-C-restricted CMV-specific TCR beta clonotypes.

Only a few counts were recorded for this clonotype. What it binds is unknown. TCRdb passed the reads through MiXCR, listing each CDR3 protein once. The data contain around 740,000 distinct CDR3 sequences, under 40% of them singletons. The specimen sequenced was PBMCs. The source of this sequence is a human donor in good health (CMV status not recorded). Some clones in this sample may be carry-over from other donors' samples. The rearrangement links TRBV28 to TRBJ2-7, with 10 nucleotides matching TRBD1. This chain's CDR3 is CASSPGQGGGYEQYF. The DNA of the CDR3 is TGTGCCAGCAGCCCTGGACAGGGGGGGGGGTACGAGCAGTACTTC.